This T cell receptor beta chain was identified during a study of Epstein–Barr virus B cells in breast cancer (TCRdb year 2021). A note on the overall study: Control T cells were expanded by a rapid expansion method using irradiated PBMC feeders, soluble OKT3 and IL-2 at roughly 190 U/ml, and were collected roughly 10-12 days after stimulation. A single-patient case report was conducted to examine whether the T-cell receptor repertoire in triple-negative breast cancer is shaped by tumor-infiltrating EBV+ B cells. What the work shows at the level of the full study, not this receptor alone: Since all data came from a single patient, described as a first proof of concept, generalization is limited.

The protocol used for the library was 5' RACE. TCR libraries were built from RNA with the SMARTer Human TCR a/b Profiling Kit, capturing full V(D)J regions of both alpha and beta chains. After amplification, libraries were cleaned up with AMPure XP beads and then validated using the DNA 1000 Kit on an Agilent 2100 Bioanalyzer. Libraries were sequenced on an Illumina MiSeq with the 600-cycle v3 reagent kit, giving 2 x 300 bp paired-end reads. The original pipeline was this. Reads were processed with MiXCR and VDJTools; non-productive clonotypes were removed and clonotypes were collapsed by CDR3 amino acid sequence before frequencies were recalculated. CDR3 sequences were matched against the McPAS-TCR database with a Levenshtein distance of 1 allowed, and UpSet plots were generated in R using UpSetR. The raw public data were reprocessed by TCRdb itself: fastp quality trimming at Q25, MiXCR clonotype calling, in-frame beta chains only. Entries that share a CDR3 protein sequence are merged under the most common genes and DNA. The V and J calls reflect TCRdb's pipeline rather than the authors' work. The sample records about 2,000 distinct CDR3 sequences, approximately 15% of which are singletons. The ten largest clones take up 25% to 35% of the sample.

This clonotype is characterized as medium-sized (0.01 to 0.1%). This clone's antigen is unknown. Base qualities are not recorded, but no much larger clone differs from it by a single base. RNA was extracted from approximately 9.5e4 to 9.8e5 cultured T cells using RNeasy Micro or Mini kits with on-column DNase digestion included, and the extracted RNA was checked on an Agilent 2100 Bioanalyzer. Sequences were obtained from tumor-infiltrating lymphocytes expanded in culture. The TCR originated in a woman in her thirties or forties with triple-negative breast cancer.

The nucleotides read TGTGCCAGCAACGGACCCGGGGCCCGCACAGATACGCAGTATTTT. Its product reads: CASNGPGARTDTQYF. The sequence is built from TRBV7-8 and TRBJ2-3, with the D call perhaps TRBD1 or TRBD2, as 5 bases match in each case. The CDR3 numbers 15 residues from cysteine through phenylalanine. Here the CDR3 DNA is all that survives: 45 bases in frame from base 1. At the junction V is shortened by 7 bases and J by 1 base, with 15 bases in between. The germline V gene provides CDR1 SGHVS and CDR2 FQNEAQ.